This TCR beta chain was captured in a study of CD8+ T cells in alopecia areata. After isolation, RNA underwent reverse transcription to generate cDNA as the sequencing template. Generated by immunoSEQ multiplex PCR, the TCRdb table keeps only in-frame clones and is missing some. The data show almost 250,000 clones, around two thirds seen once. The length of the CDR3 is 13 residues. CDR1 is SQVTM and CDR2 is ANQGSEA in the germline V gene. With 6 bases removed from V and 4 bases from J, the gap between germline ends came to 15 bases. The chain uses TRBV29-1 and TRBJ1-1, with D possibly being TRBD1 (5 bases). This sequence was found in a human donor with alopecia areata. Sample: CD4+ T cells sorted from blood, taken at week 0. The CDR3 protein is CSVTTGRGTEAFF. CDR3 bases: TGCAGCGTGACGACGGGGCGCGGCACTGAAGCTTTCTTT.